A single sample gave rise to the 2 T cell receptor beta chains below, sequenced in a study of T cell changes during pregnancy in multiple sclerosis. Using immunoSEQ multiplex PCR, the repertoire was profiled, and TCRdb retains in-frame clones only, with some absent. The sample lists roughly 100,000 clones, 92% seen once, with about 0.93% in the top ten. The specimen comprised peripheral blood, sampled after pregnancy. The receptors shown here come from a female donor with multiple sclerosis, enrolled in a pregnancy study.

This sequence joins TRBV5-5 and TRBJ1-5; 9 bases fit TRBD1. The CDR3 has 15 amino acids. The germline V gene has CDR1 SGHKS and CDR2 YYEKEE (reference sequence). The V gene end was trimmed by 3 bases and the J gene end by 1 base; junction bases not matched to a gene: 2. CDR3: CASSSDRGSNQPQHF. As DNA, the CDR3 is TGTGCCAGCAGCTCGGACAGGGGAAGCAATCAGCCCCAGCATTTT. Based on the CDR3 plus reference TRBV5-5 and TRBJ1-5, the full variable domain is DAGVTQSPTHLIKTRGQQVTLRCSPISGHKSVSWYQQVLGQGPQFIFQYYEKEERGRGNFPDRFSARQFPNYSSELNVNALLLGDSALYLCASSSDRGSNQPQHFGDGTRLSIL.

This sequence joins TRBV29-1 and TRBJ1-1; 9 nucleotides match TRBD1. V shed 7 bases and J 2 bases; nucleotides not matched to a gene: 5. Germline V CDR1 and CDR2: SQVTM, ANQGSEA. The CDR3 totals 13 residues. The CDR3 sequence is CSGSDRGNTEAFF. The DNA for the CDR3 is TGCAGCGGTTCGGACAGGGGTAACACTGAAGCTTTCTTT.